This T cell receptor (beta chain) was retrieved from a study of identical twins. Study results and caveats: Zero-insertion analyses were open to partial confounding by invariant MAIT and iNKT cells. Abundant beta clonotypes from cord blood had fewer insertions, unlike memory repertoires, which showed none.

This clonotype was detected a few times. Its antigen remains unknown. CDR3 length: 15 amino acids. Trimming pared 0 bases from V and 2 bases from J, leaving 11 bases between. The germline gives CDR1 SGDLS, CDR2 YYNGEE. TCRdb called the 5' RACE reads again in MiXCR, with one record for every CDR3 protein. The sample carries roughly 700,000 distinct CDR3 sequences, under 9% recorded once. These data also featured in a second study, about yellow fever vaccine responses in identical twins.

The clonotype comes from a woman aged 18-30 years in good health. The sample taken for sequencing was PBMCs. The rearrangement joins TRBV9 to TRBJ2-5; D is possibly TRBD1 or TRBD2 (6 bases each). The CDR3 nucleotides read TGTGCCAGCAGCGTAGCGGGGGCCTTTCAAGAGACCCAGTACTTC. Translated: CASSVAGAFQETQYF.